Each of the 15 T cell receptor beta chains below was sequenced from the same sample in a study of tissue T cells after allogeneic stem cell transplantation. Method: immunoSEQ multiplex PCR; TCRdb's copy keeps in-frame clones and lacks some. The table includes about 43,000 clones, about nine tenths detected once. The material sequenced was blood, taken before transplantation. Receptors originate from a woman aged 35-70 years who later had graft-versus-host disease after an allogeneic stem cell transplant.

The count of this clone is one. The rearrangement joins TRBV9 to TRBJ2-1, with TRBD2 identical over 8 bases. Trimming took 1 base from V and 5 from J; bases not matched to a gene: 5. This CDR3 is 15 amino acids long. In germline, CDR1 is SGDLS, CDR2 YYNGEE. CDR3 amino acids: CASSVRTSNHNEQFF. The CDR3 DNA sequence: TGTGCCAGCAGCGTAAGGACTAGCAACCACAATGAGCAGTTCTTC.

V usage is TRBV7-2 and J usage is TRBJ1-1; a weak D match, TRBD1 (6 bases). Trimming removed 4 bases at V and 4 bases at J, with 13 bases between. The CDR3 is 14 amino acids. Germline-derived CDR1 and CDR2 are SGHTA and FQGNSA. For the CDR3, the DNA is TGTGCCAGCAGCTCGCAGGACAGTTTCACTGAAGCTTTCTTT. This codes for CASSSQDSFTEAFF.

The sample holds one count of this clone. J is TRBJ1-4 and V is TRBV6-5; 9 bases agree with TRBD1. Losses at the gene ends were 6 bases for V and 6 bases for J; bases not matched to a gene: 8. In germline, CDR1 is MNHEY, CDR2 SVGAGI. The length of the CDR3 is 15 residues. This chain's CDR3 is CASRPGTGFYEKLFF. The CDR3 DNA follows: TGTGCCAGCAGACCCGGGACAGGGTTTTATGAAAAACTGTTTTTT.

The J gene is TRBJ2-3, the V gene TRBV14, with 10 bases identical to TRBD1. With V trimmed by 4 bases and J by 3 bases, 7 bases remained unmatched. CDR1 SGHDN and CDR2 FVKESK come from the germline V gene. The CDR3 extends over 16 amino acids. The CDR3 region has the DNA TGTGCCAGCAGCCCCCATCGGACAGGGGGAACAGATACGCAGTATTTT. It yields the protein CASSPHRTGGTDTQYF.

The chain links TRBV7-2 to TRBJ2-1, with D unresolved. The V gene's germline CDR1 is SGHTA and CDR2 FQGNSA. The CDR3 is 14 amino acids. V lost 0 bases and J 7 bases, leaving 10 bases between the germline ends. The CDR3 region has the DNA TGTGCCAGCAGCTTAGCGCTGCGTGTGAATGAGCAGTTCTTC. It codes for CASSLALRVNEQFF.

The chain couples TRBV7-8 to TRBJ2-7; D is undetermined. The CDR3 runs 14 residues. CDR1 is SGHVS, CDR2 FQNEAQ, per germline. The V end lost 4 bases, the J end lost 0 bases, and 10 bases lay between the germline ends. This CDR3 reads CASSSQISSYEQYF. The CDR3, as DNA: TGTGCCAGCAGCTCCCAGATTAGCTCCTACGAGCAGTACTTC.

V gene TRBV12-3 or TRBV12-4 combines with J gene TRBJ1-2; D unclear. The CDR3 runs 13 residues. Trimming removed 0 bases from V and 7 bases from J, with 9 bases in between. CDR3 nucleotides: TGTGCCAGCAGTTTAGCGGTAGAGGTTGGCTACACCTTC. This encodes CASSLAVEVGYTF.

This clone has only one observation. The J gene is TRBJ2-3, the V gene TRBV7-9; 10 bases match TRBD1. V was clipped by 5 bases and J by 4 bases; unmatched bases: 12. CDR3 length: 17 amino acids. Germline CDR1 reads SEHNR; CDR2 reads FQNEAQ (reference sequence). The CDR3 DNA follows: TGTGCCAGCAGCGGGTGGTCGGGGGGACAGGGGCCAGATACGCAGTATTTT. It specifies CASSGWSGGQGPDTQYF.

The chain employs TRBV6-1 and TRBJ1-3; unclear D gene. Trimming removed 0 bases from V and 4 bases from J, with 13 bases in between. Germline CDR1 reads MNHNS; CDR2 reads SASEGT. There are 16 residues in the CDR3. Here the CDR3 DNA reads TGTGCCAGCAGTGAAGCTGGGTTGGGGATCGGAAACACCATATATTTT. The encoded protein is CASSEAGLGIGNTIYF.

The V gene is TRBV6-4, the J gene TRBJ2-1; D might be TRBD1 or TRBD2, each matching 5 bases. This CDR3 contains 10 residues. CDR1 and CDR2 from the germline V gene are MRHNA and SNTAGT. V was clipped by 8 bases and J by 7 bases, with 6 bases between them. CDR3 sequence (DNA): TGTGCCAGCGGGGGAAATGAGCAGTTCTTC. This translates into CASGGNEQFF.

The chain carries TRBV27 and TRBJ2-7, with D possibly being TRBD1 (6 bases). The CDR3 has 15 amino acids. Germline V CDR1 and CDR2: MNHEY, SMNVEV (reference sequence). V was clipped by 8 bases and J by 0 bases, with 17 bases between them. Here the CDR3 DNA reads TGTGCCAGCGCCAACAGGGCCATGGGCTCCTACGAGCAGTACTTC. Its translation: CASANRAMGSYEQYF.

The V and J genes are TRBV7-9 and TRBJ2-7, with 10 bases fitting TRBD1. J gave up 7 bases and V 5 bases, and 14 bases lay outside the gene matches. Looked up from germline, CDR1 is SEHNR and CDR2 is FQNEAQ (reference sequence). The CDR3 consists of 16 residues. CDR3 residues: CASSDPPGQGRREQYF. The CDR3 DNA follows: TGTGCCAGCAGCGATCCTCCGGGACAGGGGCGGAGGGAGCAGTACTTC.

J is TRBJ1-2 and V is TRBV27; D uncertain. The V end lost 6 bases, the J end lost 8 bases, and 10 bases lay between the germline ends. Germline V gene sequence: CDR1 MNHEY, CDR2 SMNVEV (reference sequence). This CDR3 is built from 11 residues. This CDR3 reads CASRGLFGYTF. The CDR3 DNA reads as TGTGCCAGCAGGGGCCTTTTCGGCTACACCTTC.

The V call is TRBV4-3, the J call TRBJ2-6; the match to TRBD1 covers 7 bases. Unmatched junction bases numbered 9, after V lost 4 bases and J lost 0 bases. Germline CDR1 is LGHNA and CDR2 is YSLEER. The CDR3 runs 18 residues. The DNA for the CDR3 is TGCGCCAGCAGCCCCTGGACAGGTTATTTCTCTGGGGCCAACGTCCTGACTTTC. Its protein is CASSPWTGYFSGANVLTF.

V gene TRBV10-3 combines with J gene TRBJ2-1, with D possibly being TRBD1 or TRBD2 (5 bases each). Germline V lookup: CDR1 ENHRY, CDR2 SYGVKD. Trimming removed 4 bases at V and 1 base at J, with 11 bases between. The CDR3 extends over 15 amino acids. The CDR3 protein is CAISAIGASYNEQFF. CDR3 coding DNA: TGTGCCATCAGTGCCATCGGGGCTTCCTACAATGAGCAGTTCTTC.